A selection of T cell receptor beta chains follows, all from one sample in a study of glioma-infiltrating T cells. TCRdb reanalysed the multiplex PCR reads using MiXCR and keeps one entry per CDR3 protein. In the table there are about 130,000 distinct CDR3 sequences, around a quarter of which are singletons. The sequencing input was glioma tissue, nonneoplastic brain tissue, or PBMCs (not recorded which). The receptors were sampled from a human donor with low-grade glioma or glioblastoma, undergoing nonglioma brain surgery, or in good health (not recorded which). The CDR3 runs from the conserved cysteine through the conserved F or W. The D gene is left open where the match is weak. A clone size is listed for some rows: how often the clone was seen (once, few, many), or a class if it is expanded.

V: TRBV20-1
J: TRBJ1-5
D: TRBD1
size: many
CDR3: CSAATGGGQPQHF
DNA: TGCAGTGCTGCAACAGGGGGCGGACAGCCCCAGCATTTT

V: TRBV6-1
J: TRBJ1-1
D: TRBD1
size: few
CDR3: CASRSTGVTEAFF
DNA: TGTGCCAGCAGGTCCACAGGGGTAACTGAAGCTTTCTTT

V: TRBV7-3
J: TRBJ2-5
D: -
size: -
CDR3: CASSLQQMETQYF
DNA: TGTGCCAGCAGCTTGCAACAAATGGAGACCCAGTACTTC

V: TRBV20-1
J: TRBJ2-1
D: TRBD2
size: many
CDR3: CSPGTRIHNEQFF
DNA: TGCAGCCCCGGGACTAGGATTCACAATGAGCAGTTCTTC

V: TRBV7-9
J: TRBJ1-2
D: -
size: many
CDR3: CASSLSAYGYTF
DNA: TGTGCCAGCAGCTTATCCGCTTATGGCTACACCTTC

V: TRBV6-1
J: TRBJ1-1
D: -
size: -
CDR3: CASSHGLLNTEAFF
DNA: TGTGCCAGCAGCCATGGACTGCTGAACACTGAAGCTTTCTTT

V: TRBV29-1
J: TRBJ2-1
D: -
size: -
CDR3: CSVERWGEQFF
DNA: TGCAGCGTTGAACGTTGGGGTGAGCAGTTCTTC

V: TRBV2
J: TRBJ2-2
D: -
size: -
CDR3: CASSKTGGIGVTGELFF
DNA: TGTGCCAGCAGTAAAACGGGGGGCATCGGAGTGACCGGGGAGCTGTTTTTT

V: TRBV7-3
J: TRBJ2-1
D: TRBD2
size: -
CDR3: CASSTSGGLNNEQFF
DNA: TGTGCCAGCAGCACTAGCGGGGGGCTCAACAATGAGCAGTTCTTC

V: TRBV29-1
J: TRBJ2-3
D: TRBD2
size: few
CDR3: CSVELAGGSTDTQYF
DNA: TGCAGCGTTGAATTAGCGGGGGGCAGCACAGATACGCAGTATTTT

V: TRBV27
J: TRBJ2-5
D: TRBD1
size: -
CDR3: CASSPQGRQTQYF
DNA: TGTGCCAGCAGTCCACAGGGGCGGCAGACCCAGTACTTC

V: TRBV24-1
J: TRBJ2-1
D: TRBD1
size: -
CDR3: CATSDHRGNNEQFF
DNA: TGTGCCACCAGTGACCACAGGGGAAACAATGAGCAGTTCTTC

V: TRBV20-1
J: TRBJ2-1
D: -
size: -
CDR3: CSASKGTYNEQFF
DNA: TGCAGTGCTAGCAAGGGAACCTACAATGAGCAGTTCTTC

V: TRBV7-2
J: TRBJ1-1
D: TRBD1
size: many
CDR3: CASTTAGQQNTEAFF
DNA: TGTGCCAGCACCACAGCGGGACAGCAGAACACTGAAGCTTTCTTT

V: TRBV12-3/TRBV12-4
J: TRBJ2-3
D: -
size: -
CDR3: CASRVEGTDTQYF
DNA: TGTGCCAGCAGGGTTGAAGGCACAGATACGCAGTATTTT

V: TRBV28
J: TRBJ2-1
D: TRBD1
size: many
CDR3: CASSPPTGGVGNEQFF
DNA: TGTGCCAGCAGTCCACCGACAGGGGGCGTCGGCAATGAGCAGTTCTTC

V: TRBV4-1
J: TRBJ2-2
D: -
size: -
CDR3: CASSTGTPNTGELFF
DNA: TGCGCCAGCAGCACCGGGACGCCTAACACCGGGGAGCTGTTTTTT

V: TRBV6-1
J: TRBJ1-5
D: TRBD1
size: -
CDR3: CASSRQGALNNQPQHF
DNA: TGTGCCAGCAGCAGGCAGGGGGCCCTCAACAATCAGCCCCAGCATTTT

V: TRBV6-1
J: TRBJ2-1
D: -
size: many
CDR3: CASSGVPGYNEQFF
DNA: TGTGCCAGCTCGGGGGTTCCAGGCTACAATGAGCAGTTCTTC

V: TRBV10-3
J: TRBJ2-2
D: TRBD1
size: few
CDR3: CAISEFARGPTGELFF
DNA: TGTGCCATCAGTGAGTTCGCCAGGGGGCCCACCGGGGAGCTGTTTTTT

V: TRBV5-1
J: TRBJ1-1
D: TRBD1
size: few
CDR3: CASSPPRQGGTEAFF
DNA: TGCGCCAGCAGCCCCCCCAGACAGGGCGGCACTGAAGCTTTCTTT

V: TRBV24-1
J: TRBJ2-5
D: TRBD2
size: -
CDR3: CATSDSSGGSQETQYF
DNA: TGTGCCACCAGTGATTCTAGCGGGGGGAGTCAAGAGACCCAGTACTTC

V: TRBV7-2
J: TRBJ2-1
D: TRBD2
size: few
CDR3: CASSRAYERGSNEQFF
DNA: TGTGCCAGCAGCCGAGCTTACGAGCGGGGGAGCAATGAGCAGTTCTTC

V: TRBV6-2/TRBV6-3
J: TRBJ1-3
D: TRBD1
size: -
CDR3: CASSYGTASGNTIYF
DNA: TGTGCCAGCAGTTACGGGACAGCCTCTGGAAACACCATATATTTT

V: TRBV7-9
J: TRBJ1-5
D: -
size: -
CDR3: CASSKQDQPQHF
DNA: TGTGCCAGCAGCAAACAGGACCAGCCCCAGCATTTT

V: TRBV20-1
J: TRBJ1-6
D: TRBD1
size: many
CDR3: CSAREQGAGNSPLHF
DNA: TGCAGTGCTAGAGAACAGGGGGCAGGGAATTCACCCCTCCACTTT

V: TRBV20-1
J: TRBJ2-5
D: -
size: -
CDR3: CSARDGGYQETQYF
DNA: TGCAGTGCTAGAGATGGAGGGTACCAAGAGACCCAGTACTTC

V: TRBV28
J: TRBJ1-4
D: TRBD1
size: -
CDR3: CASSQDRGREKLFF
DNA: TGTGCCAGCAGCCAGGACAGGGGGCGGGAAAAACTGTTTTTT

V: TRBV12-3/TRBV12-4
J: TRBJ1-1
D: -
size: -
CDR3: CASTLSRWSEAFF
DNA: TGTGCCAGCACCCTCTCCCGGTGGTCTGAAGCTTTCTTT

V: TRBV14
J: TRBJ2-1
D: TRBD2
size: few
CDR3: CASSQVQSRGGYNEQFF
DNA: TGTGCCAGCAGCCAAGTTCAGTCGCGGGGGGGCTACAATGAGCAGTTCTTC

V: TRBV20-1
J: TRBJ2-1
D: TRBD1
size: few
CDR3: CSARQGAKDNEQFF
DNA: TGCAGTGCTAGACAGGGGGCGAAGGACAATGAGCAGTTCTTC

V: TRBV6-1
J: TRBJ2-6
D: -
size: -
CDR3: CASSLDGSSGANVLTF
DNA: TGTGCCAGCAGCCTGGACGGCAGCTCTGGGGCCAACGTCCTGACTTTC

V: TRBV4-1
J: TRBJ1-2
D: -
size: -
CDR3: CASSQDNGGYGYTF
DNA: TGCGCCAGCAGCCAAGACAACGGAGGTTATGGCTACACCTTC

V: TRBV19
J: TRBJ2-3
D: -
size: -
CDR3: CASSTAPSRADTQYF
DNA: TGTGCCAGTAGTACTGCCCCTTCGAGAGCAGATACGCAGTATTTT

V: TRBV6-1
J: TRBJ2-1
D: TRBD2
size: many
CDR3: CASSTGGVIYNEQFF
DNA: TGTGCCAGCAGTACCGGGGGGGTAATCTACAATGAGCAGTTCTTC

V: TRBV10-3
J: TRBJ2-3
D: -
size: few
CDR3: CAISESLEGTTDTQYF
DNA: TGTGCCATCAGTGAGTCTCTGGAGGGAACTACAGATACGCAGTATTTT

V: TRBV20-1
J: TRBJ2-3
D: -
size: many
CDR3: CSARWRGTDTQYF
DNA: TGCAGTGCCAGATGGAGGGGCACAGATACGCAGTATTTT

V: TRBV6-6
J: TRBJ2-2
D: TRBD1
size: few
CDR3: CASSYRPGQGDTGELFF
DNA: TGTGCCAGCAGTTACAGGCCGGGACAGGGGGACACCGGGGAGCTGTTTTTT

V: TRBV7-9
J: TRBJ2-3
D: TRBD2
size: -
CDR3: CASSLTSARDTQYF
DNA: TGTGCCAGCAGCTTGACTAGCGCCCGAGATACGCAGTATTTT

V: TRBV7-9
J: TRBJ2-5
D: TRBD1
size: many
CDR3: CASSSTGVETQYF
DNA: TGTGCCAGCAGCTCGACAGGGGTAGAGACCCAGTACTTC

V: TRBV15
J: TRBJ2-3
D: -
size: once
CDR3: CATSSLDGAGTDTQYF
DNA: TGTGCCACCAGCAGCCTGGACGGGGCCGGTACAGATACGCAGTATTTT

V: TRBV20-1
J: TRBJ2-3
D: TRBD2
size: many
CDR3: CSAARGLAGSTDTQYF
DNA: TGCAGTGCTGCCCGGGGACTAGCGGGGTCCACAGATACGCAGTATTTT

V: TRBV19
J: TRBJ2-1
D: TRBD1
size: few
CDR3: CASSNTQGNEQFF
DNA: TGTGCCAGTAGTAACACACAGGGGAATGAGCAGTTCTTC

V: TRBV7-2
J: TRBJ2-1
D: TRBD2
size: many
CDR3: CASSLGGGRNNEQFF
DNA: TGTGCCAGCAGCTTGGGCGGGGGACGCAACAATGAGCAGTTCTTC

V: TRBV19
J: TRBJ1-1
D: TRBD1
size: -
CDR3: CASSQRQGSYEAFF
DNA: TGTGCCAGTAGTCAAAGACAGGGGTCCTATGAAGCTTTCTTT

V: TRBV24-1
J: TRBJ2-5
D: -
size: few
CDR3: CATSDLTETQYF
DNA: TGTGCCACCAGTGATTTGACCGAGACCCAGTACTTC

V: TRBV24-1
J: TRBJ1-4
D: -
size: few
CDR3: CATSDLNEKLFF
DNA: TGTGCCACCAGTGATTTGAACGAAAAACTGTTTTTT

V: TRBV6-1
J: TRBJ1-5
D: TRBD1
size: many
CDR3: CASSPDRGPNQPQHF
DNA: TGTGCCAGCAGTCCCGACAGGGGGCCCAATCAGCCCCAGCATTTT